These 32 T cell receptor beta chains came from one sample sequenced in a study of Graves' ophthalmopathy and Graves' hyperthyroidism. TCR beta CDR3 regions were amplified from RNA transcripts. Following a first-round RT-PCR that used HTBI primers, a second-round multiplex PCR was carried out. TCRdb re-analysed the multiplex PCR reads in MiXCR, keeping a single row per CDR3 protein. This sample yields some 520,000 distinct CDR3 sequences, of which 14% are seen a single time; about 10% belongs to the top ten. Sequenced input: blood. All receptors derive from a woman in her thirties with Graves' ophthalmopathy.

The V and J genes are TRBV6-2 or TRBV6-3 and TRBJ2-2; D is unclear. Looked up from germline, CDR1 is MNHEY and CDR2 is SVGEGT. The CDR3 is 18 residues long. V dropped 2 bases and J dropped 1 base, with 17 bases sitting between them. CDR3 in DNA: TGTGCCAGCAGTTACCACGTCCTCAAGGTGGTGAACACCGGGGAGCTGTTTTTT. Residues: CASSYHVLKVVNTGELFF.

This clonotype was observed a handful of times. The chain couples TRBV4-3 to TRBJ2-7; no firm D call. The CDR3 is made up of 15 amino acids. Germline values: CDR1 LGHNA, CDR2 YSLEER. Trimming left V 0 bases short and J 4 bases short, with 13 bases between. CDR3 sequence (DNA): TGCGCCAGCAGCCAAGATAGGTTAGGGTGGTACGAGCAGTACTTC. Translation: CASSQDRLGWYEQYF.

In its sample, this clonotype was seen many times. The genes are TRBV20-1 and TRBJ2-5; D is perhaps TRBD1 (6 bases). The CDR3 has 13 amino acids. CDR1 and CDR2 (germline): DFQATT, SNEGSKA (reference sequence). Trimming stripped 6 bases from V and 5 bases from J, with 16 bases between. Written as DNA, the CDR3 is TGCAGTGCAAAGGGGCAGGGGAAGGAGACCCAGTACTTC. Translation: CSAKGQGKETQYF.

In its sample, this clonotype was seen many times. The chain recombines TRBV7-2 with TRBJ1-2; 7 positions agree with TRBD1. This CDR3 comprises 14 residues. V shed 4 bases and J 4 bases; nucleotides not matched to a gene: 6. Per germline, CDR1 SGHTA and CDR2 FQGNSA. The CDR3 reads CASSSTRQGYGYTF. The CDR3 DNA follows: TGTGCCAGCAGCTCGACCCGACAGGGCTATGGCTACACCTTC.

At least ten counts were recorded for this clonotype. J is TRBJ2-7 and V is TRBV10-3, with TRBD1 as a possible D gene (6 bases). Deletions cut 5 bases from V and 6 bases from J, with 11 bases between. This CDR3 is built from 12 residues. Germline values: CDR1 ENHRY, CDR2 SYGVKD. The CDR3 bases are TGTGCCATCAGTAACAGGGCGGGCGAGCAGTACTTC. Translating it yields CAISNRAGEQYF.

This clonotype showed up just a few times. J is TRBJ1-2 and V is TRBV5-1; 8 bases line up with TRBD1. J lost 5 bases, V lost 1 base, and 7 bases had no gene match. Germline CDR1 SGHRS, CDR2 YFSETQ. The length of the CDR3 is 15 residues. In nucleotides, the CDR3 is TGCGCCAGCAGCTTGTTGACAGGGGTTTTTTATGGCTACACCTTC. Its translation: CASSLLTGVFYGYTF.

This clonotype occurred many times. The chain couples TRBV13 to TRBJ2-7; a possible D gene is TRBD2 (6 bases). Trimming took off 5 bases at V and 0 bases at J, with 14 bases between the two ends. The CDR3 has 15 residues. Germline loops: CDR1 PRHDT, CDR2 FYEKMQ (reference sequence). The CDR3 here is CASSSLSSASYEQYF. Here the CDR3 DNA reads TGTGCCAGCAGCAGCCTCTCTAGCGCCTCCTACGAGCAGTACTTC.

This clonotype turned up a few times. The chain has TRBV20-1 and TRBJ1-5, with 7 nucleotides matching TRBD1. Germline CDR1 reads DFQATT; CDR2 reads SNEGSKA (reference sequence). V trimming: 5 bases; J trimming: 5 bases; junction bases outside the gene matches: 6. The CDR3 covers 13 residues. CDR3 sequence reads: CSAYRGMDQPQHF. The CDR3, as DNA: TGCAGTGCTTACAGGGGAATGGATCAGCCCCAGCATTTT.

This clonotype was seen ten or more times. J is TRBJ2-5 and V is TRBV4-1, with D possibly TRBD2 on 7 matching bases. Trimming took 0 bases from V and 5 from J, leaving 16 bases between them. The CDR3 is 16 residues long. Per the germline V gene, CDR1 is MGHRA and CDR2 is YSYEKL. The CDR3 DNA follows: TGCGCCAGCAGCCAAGATAGCGCGGGGGCCTTGGAGACCCAGTACTTC. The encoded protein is CASSQDSAGALETQYF.

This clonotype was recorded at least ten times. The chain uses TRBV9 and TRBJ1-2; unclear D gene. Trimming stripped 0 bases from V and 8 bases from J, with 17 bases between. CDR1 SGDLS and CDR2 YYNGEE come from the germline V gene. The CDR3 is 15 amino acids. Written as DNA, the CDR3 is TGTGCCAGCAGCGTAGGCGGGGAGGGCCCCGTAGGCTACACCTTC. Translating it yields CASSVGGEGPVGYTF.

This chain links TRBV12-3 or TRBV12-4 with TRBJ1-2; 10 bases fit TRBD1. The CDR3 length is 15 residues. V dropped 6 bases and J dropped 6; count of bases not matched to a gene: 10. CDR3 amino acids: CASSHGWTGGDGYTF. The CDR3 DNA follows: TGTGCCAGCAGCCATGGATGGACAGGGGGAGATGGCTACACCTTC.

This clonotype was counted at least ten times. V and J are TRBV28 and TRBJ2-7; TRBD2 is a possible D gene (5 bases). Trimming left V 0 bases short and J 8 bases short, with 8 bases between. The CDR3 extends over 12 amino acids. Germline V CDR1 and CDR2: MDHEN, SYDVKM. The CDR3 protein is CASSLWASKQYF. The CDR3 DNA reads TGTGCCAGCAGTTTATGGGCTAGCAAGCAGTACTTC.

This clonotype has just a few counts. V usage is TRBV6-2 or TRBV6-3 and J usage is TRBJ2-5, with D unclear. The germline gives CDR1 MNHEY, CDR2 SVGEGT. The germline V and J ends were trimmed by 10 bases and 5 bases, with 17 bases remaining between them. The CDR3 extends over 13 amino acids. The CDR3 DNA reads TGTGCCACCCTCGGGCCACCGCAGGAGACCCAGTACTTC. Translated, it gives CATLGPPQETQYF.

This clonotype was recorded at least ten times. Here the CDR3 reads CASSFWGAGGSYF. For the CDR3, the DNA is TGTGCCAGCAGCTTTTGGGGAGCGGGGGGCTCATACTTC. V is TRBV7-2 and J is TRBJ2-7; 9 nucleotides align to TRBD2. From germline, CDR1 is SGHTA and CDR2 FQGNSA. J was trimmed by 13 bases and V by 3 bases; bases with no gene match: 10. The CDR3 covers 13 residues. The full variable domain, its missing parts supplied by reference TRBV7-2 and TRBJ2-7, is GAGVSQSPSNKVTEKGKDVELRCDPISGHTALYWYRQSLGQGLEFLIYFQGNSAPDKSGLPSDRFSAERTGGSVSTLTIQRTQQEDSAVYLCASSFWGAGGSYFGPGTRLTVT.

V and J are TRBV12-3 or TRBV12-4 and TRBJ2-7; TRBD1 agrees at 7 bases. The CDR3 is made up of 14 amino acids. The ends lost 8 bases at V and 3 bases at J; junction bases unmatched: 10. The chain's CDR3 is CASEPTGTSYEQYF. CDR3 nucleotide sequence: TGTGCCAGCGAACCGACAGGGACGAGCTACGAGCAGTACTTC.

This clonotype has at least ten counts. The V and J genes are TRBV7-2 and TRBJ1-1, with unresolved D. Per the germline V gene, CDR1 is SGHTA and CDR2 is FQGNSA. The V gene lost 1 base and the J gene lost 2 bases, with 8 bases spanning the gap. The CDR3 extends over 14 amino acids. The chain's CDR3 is CASSLGHRNTEAFF. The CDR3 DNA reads TGTGCCAGCAGCTTAGGTCACAGAAACACTGAAGCTTTCTTT.

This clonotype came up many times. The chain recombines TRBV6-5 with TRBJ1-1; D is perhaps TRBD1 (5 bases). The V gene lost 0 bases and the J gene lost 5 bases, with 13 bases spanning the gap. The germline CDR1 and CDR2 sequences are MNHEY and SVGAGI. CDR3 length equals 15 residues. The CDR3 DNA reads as TGTGCCAGCAGTTACTCCCCGGGGGGGGGGACTGAAGCTTTCTTT. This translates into CASSYSPGGGTEAFF.

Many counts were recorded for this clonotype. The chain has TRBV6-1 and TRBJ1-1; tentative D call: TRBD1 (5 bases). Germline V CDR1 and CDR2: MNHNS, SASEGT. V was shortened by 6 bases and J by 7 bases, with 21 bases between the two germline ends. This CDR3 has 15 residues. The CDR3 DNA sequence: TGTGCCAGCAGCCCACCGGGGGATTTGGGGAGTGAAGCTTTCTTT. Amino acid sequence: CASSPPGDLGSEAFF.

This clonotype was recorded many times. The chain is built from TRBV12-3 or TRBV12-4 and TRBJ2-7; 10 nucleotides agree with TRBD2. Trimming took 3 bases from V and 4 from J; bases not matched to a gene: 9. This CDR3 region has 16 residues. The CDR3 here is CASSFGLAGVGYEQYF. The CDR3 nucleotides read TGTGCCAGCAGTTTCGGGCTAGCGGGAGTCGGGTACGAGCAGTACTTC.

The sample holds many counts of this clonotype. The CDR3 DNA reads as TGTGCCAGCAGAAAACGACAGGGGGCATACTATGGCTACACCTTC. Protein product: CASRKRQGAYYGYTF. The chain combines TRBV6-5 with TRBJ1-2, with 10 bases lining up with TRBD1. The J segment lost 3 bases and the V segment lost 6 bases, leaving 7 bases of the junction unmatched. Germline-derived CDR1 and CDR2 are MNHEY and SVGAGI. This CDR3 contains 15 residues.

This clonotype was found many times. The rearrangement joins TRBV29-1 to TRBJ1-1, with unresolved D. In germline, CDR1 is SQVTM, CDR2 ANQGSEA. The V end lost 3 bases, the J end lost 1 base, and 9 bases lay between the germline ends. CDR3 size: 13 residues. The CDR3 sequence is CSVDRAGNTEAFF. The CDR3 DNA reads TGCAGCGTTGACCGGGCCGGGAACACTGAAGCTTTCTTT.

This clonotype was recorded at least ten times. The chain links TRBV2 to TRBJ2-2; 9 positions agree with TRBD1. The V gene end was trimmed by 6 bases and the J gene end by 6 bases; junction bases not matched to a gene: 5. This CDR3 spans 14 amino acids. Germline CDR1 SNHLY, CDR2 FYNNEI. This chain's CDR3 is CASSQQGAAGELFF. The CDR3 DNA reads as TGTGCCAGCAGCCAACAGGGGGCTGCCGGGGAGCTGTTTTTT. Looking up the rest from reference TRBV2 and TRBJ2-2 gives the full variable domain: EPEVTQTPSHQVTQMGQEVILRCVPISNHLYFYWYRQILGQKVEFLVSFYNNEISEKSEIFDDQFSVERPDGSNFTLKIRSTKLEDSAMYFCASSQQGAAGELFFGEGSRLTVL.

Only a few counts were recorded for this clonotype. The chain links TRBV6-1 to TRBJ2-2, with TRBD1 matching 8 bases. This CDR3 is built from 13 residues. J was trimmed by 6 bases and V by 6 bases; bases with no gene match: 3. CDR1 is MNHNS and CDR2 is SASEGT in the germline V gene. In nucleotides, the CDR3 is TGTGCCAGCAGACGACAGGGGTCCGGGGAGCTGTTTTTT. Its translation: CASRRQGSGELFF.

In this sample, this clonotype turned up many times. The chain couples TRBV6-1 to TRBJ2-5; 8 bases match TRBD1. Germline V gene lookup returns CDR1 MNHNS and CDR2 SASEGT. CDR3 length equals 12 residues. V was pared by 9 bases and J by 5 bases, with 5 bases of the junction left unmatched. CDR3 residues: CASQGAGETQYF. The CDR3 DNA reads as TGTGCCAGTCAGGGGGCTGGGGAGACCCAGTACTTC.

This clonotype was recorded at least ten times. This chain's CDR3 is CASSDGGYTGELFF. The CDR3 nucleotides read TGTGCCAGCAGTGATGGAGGGTACACCGGGGAGCTGTTTTTT. J is TRBJ2-2 and V is TRBV6-1; a possible D gene is TRBD2 (6 bases). The V end lost 3 bases, the J end lost 3 bases, and 8 bases lay between the germline ends. Germline CDR1 is MNHNS and CDR2 is SASEGT. This CDR3 region has 14 residues.

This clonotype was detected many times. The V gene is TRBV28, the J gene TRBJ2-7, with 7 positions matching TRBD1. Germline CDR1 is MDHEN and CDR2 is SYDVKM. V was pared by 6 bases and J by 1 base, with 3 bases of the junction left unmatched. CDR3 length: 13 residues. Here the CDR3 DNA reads TGTGCCAGCAGGGGGACAGCGTCCTACGAGCAGTACTTC. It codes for CASRGTASYEQYF.

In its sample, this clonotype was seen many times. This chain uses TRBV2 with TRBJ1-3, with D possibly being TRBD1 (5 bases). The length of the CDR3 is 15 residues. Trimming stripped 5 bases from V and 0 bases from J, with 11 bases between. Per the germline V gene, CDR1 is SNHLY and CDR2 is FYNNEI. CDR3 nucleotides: TGTGCCAGCAGTTCCGGGACGAGCTCTGGAAACACCATATATTTT. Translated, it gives CASSSGTSSGNTIYF.

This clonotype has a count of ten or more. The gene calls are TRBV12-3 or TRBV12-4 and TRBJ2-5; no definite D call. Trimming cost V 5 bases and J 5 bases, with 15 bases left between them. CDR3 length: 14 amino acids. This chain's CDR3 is CASSAARSYETQYF. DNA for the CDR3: TGTGCCAGCAGTGCGGCGAGATCGTACGAGACCCAGTACTTC.

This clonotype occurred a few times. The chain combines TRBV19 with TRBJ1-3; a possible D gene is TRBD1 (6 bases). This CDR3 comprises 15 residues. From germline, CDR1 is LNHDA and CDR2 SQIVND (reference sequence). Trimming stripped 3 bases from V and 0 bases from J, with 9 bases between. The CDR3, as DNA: TGTGCCAGTAGTATTACAGGGCACTCTGGAAACACCATATATTTT. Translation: CASSITGHSGNTIYF.

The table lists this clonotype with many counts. Here the CDR3 reads CASSQIPGRYEQYF. CDR3 nucleotides: TGTGCCAGCAGCCAGATACCGGGACGCTACGAGCAGTACTTC. The chain couples TRBV7-8 to TRBJ2-7; D is tentatively TRBD1 or TRBD2 (5 bases each). The germline CDR1 and CDR2 sequences are SGHVS and FQNEAQ. This CDR3 contains 14 residues. Trimming cost V 5 bases and J 3 bases, with 14 bases left between them.

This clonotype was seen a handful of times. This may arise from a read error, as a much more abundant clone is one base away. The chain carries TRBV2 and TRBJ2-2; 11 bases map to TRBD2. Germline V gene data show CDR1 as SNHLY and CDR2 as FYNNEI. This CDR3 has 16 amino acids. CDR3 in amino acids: CASSEIAGGFTGELCF. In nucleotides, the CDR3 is TGTGCCAGCAGTGAAATAGCGGGGGGGTTCACCGGGGAGCTGTGTTTT. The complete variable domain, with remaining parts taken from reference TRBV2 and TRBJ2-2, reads EPEVTQTPSHQVTQMGQEVILRCVPISNHLYFYWYRQILGQKVEFLVSFYNNEISEKSEIFDDQFSVERPDGSNFTLKIRSTKLEDSAMYFCASSEIAGGFTGELCFGEGSRLTVL.

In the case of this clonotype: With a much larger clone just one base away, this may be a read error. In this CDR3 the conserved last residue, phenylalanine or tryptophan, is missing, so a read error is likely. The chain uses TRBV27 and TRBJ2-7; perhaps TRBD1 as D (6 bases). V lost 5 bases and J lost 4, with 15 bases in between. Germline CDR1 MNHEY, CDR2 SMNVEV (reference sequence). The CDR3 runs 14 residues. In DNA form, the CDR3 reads TGTGCCAGCAGTCTCATGGGACACGGATACGAGCAGTACTTG. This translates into CASSLMGHGYEQYL.